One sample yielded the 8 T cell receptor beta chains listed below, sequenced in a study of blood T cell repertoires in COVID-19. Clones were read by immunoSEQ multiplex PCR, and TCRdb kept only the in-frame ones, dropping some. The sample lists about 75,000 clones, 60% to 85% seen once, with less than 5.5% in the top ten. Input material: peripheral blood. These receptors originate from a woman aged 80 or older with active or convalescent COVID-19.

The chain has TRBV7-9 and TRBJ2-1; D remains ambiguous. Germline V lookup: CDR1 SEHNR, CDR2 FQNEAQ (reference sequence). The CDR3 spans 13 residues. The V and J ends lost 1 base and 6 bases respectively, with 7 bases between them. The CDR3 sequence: CASSLGVGNEQFF. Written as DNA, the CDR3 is TGTGCCAGCAGCTTAGGAGTCGGCAATGAGCAGTTCTTC.

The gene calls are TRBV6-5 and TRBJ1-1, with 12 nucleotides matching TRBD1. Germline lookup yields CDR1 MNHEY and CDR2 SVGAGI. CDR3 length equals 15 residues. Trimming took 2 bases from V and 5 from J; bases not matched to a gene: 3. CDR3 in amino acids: CASSYGTGGGTEAFF. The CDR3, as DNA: TGTGCCAGCAGTTACGGGACAGGGGGCGGAACTGAAGCTTTCTTT.

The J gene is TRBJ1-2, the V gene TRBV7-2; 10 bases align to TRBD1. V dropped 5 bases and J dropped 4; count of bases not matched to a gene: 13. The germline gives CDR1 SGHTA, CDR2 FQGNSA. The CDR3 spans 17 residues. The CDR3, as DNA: TGTGCCAGCAGCGTCCAGACAGGGGGCTTTCTTGGCTATGGCTACACCTTC. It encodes CASSVQTGGFLGYGYTF.

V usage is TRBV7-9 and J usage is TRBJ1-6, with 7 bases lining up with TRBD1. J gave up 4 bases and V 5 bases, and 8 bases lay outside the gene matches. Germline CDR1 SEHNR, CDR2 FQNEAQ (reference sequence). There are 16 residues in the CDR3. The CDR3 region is CASSPRTGSYNSPLHF. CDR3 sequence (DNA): TGTGCCAGCAGCCCCAGGACAGGATCATATAATTCACCCCTCCACTTT.

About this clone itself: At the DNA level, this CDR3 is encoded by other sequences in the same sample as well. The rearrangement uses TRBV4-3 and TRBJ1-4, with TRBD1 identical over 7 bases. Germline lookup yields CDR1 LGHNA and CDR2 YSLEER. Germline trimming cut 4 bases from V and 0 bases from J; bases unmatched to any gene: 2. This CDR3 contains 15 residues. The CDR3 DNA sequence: TGCGCCAGCAGCCCCGGGACAGCAACTAATGAAAAACTGTTTTTT. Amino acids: CASSPGTATNEKLFF.

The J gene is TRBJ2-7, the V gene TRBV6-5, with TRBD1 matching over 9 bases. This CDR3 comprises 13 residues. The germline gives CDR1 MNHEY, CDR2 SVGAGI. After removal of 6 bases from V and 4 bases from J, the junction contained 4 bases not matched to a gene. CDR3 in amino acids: CASRGTGSYEQYF. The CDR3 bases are TGTGCCAGCAGAGGGACAGGGAGTTACGAGCAGTACTTC.

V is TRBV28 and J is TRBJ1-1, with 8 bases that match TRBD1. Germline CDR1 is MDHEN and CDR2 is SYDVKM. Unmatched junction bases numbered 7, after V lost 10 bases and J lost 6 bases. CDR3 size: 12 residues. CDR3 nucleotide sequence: TGTGCCATCAGACCAGGGGGCTCTGAAGCTTTCTTT. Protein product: CAIRPGGSEAFF.

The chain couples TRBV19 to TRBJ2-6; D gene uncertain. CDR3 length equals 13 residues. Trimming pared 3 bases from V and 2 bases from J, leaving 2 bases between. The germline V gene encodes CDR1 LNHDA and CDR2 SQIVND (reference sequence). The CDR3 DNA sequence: TGTGCCAGTAGTATCACTGGGGCCAACGTCCTGACTTTC. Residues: CASSITGANVLTF.